This T cell receptor (beta chain) came from a study of cytomegalovirus exposure and HLA in healthy donors. About the study: Unique TCR beta sequences numbering about 100 million came from around 180 million T cells in an earlier analysis.

The PCR made use of 60 Vbeta and 13 Jbeta primers. Only in-frame clones appear in the TCRdb table, and some are missing; sequencing was by immunoSEQ multiplex PCR. The table records 130,000 or so clones, roughly 80% of them present only once. Sequences were obtained from PBMCs. The receptor comes from a man aged 25-45 years in good health and CMV-seronegative.

The CDR3 protein is CASSQMGSGGSGNTIYF. CDR3 DNA sequence: TGCGCCAGCAGCCAAATGGGATCAGGAGGGAGTGGTAACACCATATATTTT. V is TRBV4-1 and J is TRBJ1-3; D is unresolved. The CDR3 has 17 amino acids. Germline-derived CDR1 and CDR2 are MGHRA and YSYEKL. With 2 bases removed from V and 7 bases from J, the gap between germline ends came to 21 bases.